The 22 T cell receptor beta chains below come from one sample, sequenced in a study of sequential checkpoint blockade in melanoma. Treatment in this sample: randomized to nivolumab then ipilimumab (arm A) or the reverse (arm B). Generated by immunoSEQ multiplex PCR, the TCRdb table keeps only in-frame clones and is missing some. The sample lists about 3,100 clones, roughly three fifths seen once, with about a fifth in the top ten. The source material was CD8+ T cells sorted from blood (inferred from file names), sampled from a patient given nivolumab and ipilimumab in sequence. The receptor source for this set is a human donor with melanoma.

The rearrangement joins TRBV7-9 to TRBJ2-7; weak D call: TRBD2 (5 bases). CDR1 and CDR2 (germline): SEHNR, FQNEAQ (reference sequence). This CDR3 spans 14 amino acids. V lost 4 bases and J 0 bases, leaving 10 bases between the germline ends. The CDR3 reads CASSSREGSYEQYF. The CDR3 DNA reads TGTGCCAGCAGCTCCCGTGAGGGCTCCTACGAGCAGTACTTC.

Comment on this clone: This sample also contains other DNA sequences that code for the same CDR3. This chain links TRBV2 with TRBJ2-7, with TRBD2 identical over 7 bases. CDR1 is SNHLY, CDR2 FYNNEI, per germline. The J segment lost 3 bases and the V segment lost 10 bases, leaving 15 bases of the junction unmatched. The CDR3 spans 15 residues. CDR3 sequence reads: CAIAPYGTGGYEQYF. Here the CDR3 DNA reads TGTGCCATCGCCCCGTATGGGACGGGGGGCTACGAGCAGTACTTC.

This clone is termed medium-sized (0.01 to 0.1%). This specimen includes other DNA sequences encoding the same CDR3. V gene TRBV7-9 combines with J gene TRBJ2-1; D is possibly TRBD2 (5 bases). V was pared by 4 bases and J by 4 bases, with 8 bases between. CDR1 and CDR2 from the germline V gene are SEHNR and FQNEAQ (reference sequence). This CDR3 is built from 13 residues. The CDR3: CASSSGLYNEQFF. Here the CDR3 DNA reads TGTGCCAGCAGCTCTGGACTTTACAATGAGCAGTTCTTC.

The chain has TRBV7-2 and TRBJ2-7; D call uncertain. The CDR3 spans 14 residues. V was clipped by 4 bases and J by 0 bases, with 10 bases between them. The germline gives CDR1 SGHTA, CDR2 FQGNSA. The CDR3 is CASSSTVLSYEQYF. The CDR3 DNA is TGTGCCAGCAGCTCGACTGTACTCTCCTACGAGCAGTACTTC.

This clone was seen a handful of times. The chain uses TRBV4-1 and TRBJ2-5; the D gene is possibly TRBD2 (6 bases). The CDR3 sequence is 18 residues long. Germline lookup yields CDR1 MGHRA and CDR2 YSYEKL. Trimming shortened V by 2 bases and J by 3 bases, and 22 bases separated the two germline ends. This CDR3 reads CASSQIPPPRGWEETQYF. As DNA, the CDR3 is TGCGCCAGCAGCCAAATCCCTCCCCCCCGGGGGTGGGAAGAGACCCAGTACTTC.

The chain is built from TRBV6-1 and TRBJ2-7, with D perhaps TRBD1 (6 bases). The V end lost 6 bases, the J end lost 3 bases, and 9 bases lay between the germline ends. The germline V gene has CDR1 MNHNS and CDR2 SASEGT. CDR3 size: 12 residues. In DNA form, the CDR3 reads TGTGCCAGCAGCGAGACAGGCTACGAGCAGTACTTC. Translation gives CASSETGYEQYF.

The CDR3 DNA is TGTGCCAGCACCTCGACGGAGAGCTCCTACGAGCAGTACTTC. This encodes CASTSTESSYEQYF. The J gene is TRBJ2-5, the V gene TRBV27, with no clear D. The J call could be wrong; TRBJ2-7 is a better fit for the DNA end. This CDR3 region has 14 residues. Germline CDR1 is MNHEY and CDR2 is SMNVEV (reference sequence).

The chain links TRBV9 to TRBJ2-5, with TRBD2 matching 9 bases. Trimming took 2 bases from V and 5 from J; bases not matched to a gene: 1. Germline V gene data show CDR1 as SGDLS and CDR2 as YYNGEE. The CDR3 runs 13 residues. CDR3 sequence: CASSVTSGETQYF. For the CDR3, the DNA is TGTGCCAGCAGCGTCACTAGCGGGGAGACCCAGTACTTC.

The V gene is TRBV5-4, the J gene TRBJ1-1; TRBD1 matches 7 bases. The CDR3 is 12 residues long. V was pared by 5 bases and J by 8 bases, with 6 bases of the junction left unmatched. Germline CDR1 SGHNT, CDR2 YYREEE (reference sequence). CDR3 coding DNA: TGTGCCAGCAGATCCGGGACAGCCGAAGCTTTCTTT. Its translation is CASRSGTAEAFF.

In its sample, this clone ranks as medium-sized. The CDR3 here is CASITTSASSGANVLTF. Here the CDR3 DNA reads TGTGCCAGTATCACGACTAGCGCCAGCTCTGGGGCCAACGTCCTGACTTTC. The V call is TRBV19, the J call TRBJ2-6; TRBD2 aligns across 8 bases. The CDR3 is 17 residues long. Per the germline V gene, CDR1 is LNHDA and CDR2 is SQIVND (reference sequence). The V gene end was trimmed by 7 bases and the J gene end by 0 bases; junction bases not matched to a gene: 8.

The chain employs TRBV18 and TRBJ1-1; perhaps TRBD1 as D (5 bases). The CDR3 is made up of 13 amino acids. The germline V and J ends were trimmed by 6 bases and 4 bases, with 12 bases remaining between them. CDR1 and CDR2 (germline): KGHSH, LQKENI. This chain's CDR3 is CASSYWGGTEAFF. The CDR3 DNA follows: TGTGCCAGCTCTTACTGGGGGGGCACTGAAGCTTTCTTT. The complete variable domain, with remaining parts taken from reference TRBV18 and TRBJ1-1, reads NAGVMQNPRHLVRRRGQEARLRCSPMKGHSHVYWYRQLPEEGLKFMVYLQKENIIDESGMPKERFSAEFPKEGPSILRIQQVVRGDSAAYFCASSYWGGTEAFFGQGTRLTVV.

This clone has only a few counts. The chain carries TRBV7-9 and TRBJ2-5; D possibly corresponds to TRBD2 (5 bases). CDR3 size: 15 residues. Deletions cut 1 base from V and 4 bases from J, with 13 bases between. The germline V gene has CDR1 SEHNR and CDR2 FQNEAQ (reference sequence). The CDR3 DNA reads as TGTGCCAGCAGCTTAGGTGGGTTTGGAGGAGAGACCCAGTACTTC. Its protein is CASSLGGFGGETQYF.

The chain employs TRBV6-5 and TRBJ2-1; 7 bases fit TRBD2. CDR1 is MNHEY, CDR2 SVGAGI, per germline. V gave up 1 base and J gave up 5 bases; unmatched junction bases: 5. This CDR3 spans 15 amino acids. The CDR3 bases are TGTGCCAGCAGTTACTTCGCGGGAGTTAACAATGAGCAGTTCTTC. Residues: CASSYFAGVNNEQFF.

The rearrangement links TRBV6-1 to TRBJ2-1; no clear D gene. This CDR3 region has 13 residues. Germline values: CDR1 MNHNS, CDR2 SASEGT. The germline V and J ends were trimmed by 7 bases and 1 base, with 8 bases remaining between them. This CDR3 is CASNPVSYNEQFF. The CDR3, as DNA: TGTGCCAGCAATCCGGTTTCCTACAATGAGCAGTTCTTC.

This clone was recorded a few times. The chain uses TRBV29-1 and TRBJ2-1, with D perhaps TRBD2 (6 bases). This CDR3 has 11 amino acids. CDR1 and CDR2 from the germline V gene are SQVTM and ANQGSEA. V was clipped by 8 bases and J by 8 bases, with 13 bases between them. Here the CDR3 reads CSFLTSHEQFF. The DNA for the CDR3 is TGCAGCTTCTTGACTAGTCATGAGCAGTTCTTC.

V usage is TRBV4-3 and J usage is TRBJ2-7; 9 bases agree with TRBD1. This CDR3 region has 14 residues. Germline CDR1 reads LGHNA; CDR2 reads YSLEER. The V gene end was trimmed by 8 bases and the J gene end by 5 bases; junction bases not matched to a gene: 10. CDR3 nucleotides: TGCGCCAGCTCCCACCGGGACAGGGTCCACGAGCAGTACTTC. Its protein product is CASSHRDRVHEQYF.

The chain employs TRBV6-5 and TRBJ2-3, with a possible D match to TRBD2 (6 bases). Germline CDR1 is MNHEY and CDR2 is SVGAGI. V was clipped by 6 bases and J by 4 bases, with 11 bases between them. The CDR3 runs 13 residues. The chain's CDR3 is CASRPWGADTQYF. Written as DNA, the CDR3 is TGTGCCAGCAGACCGTGGGGGGCAGATACGCAGTATTTT.

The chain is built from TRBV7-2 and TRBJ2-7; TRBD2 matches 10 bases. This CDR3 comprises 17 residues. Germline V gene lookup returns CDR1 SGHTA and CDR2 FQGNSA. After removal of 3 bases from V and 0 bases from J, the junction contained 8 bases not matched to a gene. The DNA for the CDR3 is TGTGCCAGCAGCTTGGTATCCAGCGGGAGGGGCTCCTACGAGCAGTACTTC. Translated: CASSLVSSGRGSYEQYF.

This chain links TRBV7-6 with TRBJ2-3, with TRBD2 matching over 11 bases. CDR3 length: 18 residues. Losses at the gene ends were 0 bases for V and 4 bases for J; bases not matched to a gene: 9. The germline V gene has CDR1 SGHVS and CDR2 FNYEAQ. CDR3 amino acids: CASSLAGDLAGGADTQYF. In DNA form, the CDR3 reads TGTGCCAGCAGCTTAGCAGGGGATCTAGCGGGGGGAGCAGATACGCAGTATTTT.

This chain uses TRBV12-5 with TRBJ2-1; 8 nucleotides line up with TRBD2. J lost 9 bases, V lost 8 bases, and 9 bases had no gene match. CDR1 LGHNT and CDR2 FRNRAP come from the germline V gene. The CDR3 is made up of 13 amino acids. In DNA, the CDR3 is TGTGCTAGTAGGATCCTAGCGGGCTCTGAGCAGTTCTTC. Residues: CASRILAGSEQFF.

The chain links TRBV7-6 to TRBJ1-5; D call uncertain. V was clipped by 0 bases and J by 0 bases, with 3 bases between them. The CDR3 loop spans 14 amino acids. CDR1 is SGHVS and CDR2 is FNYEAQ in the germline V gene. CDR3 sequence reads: CASSLAHSNQPQHF. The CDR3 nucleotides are TGTGCCAGCAGCTTAGCCCATAGCAATCAGCCCCAGCATTTT.

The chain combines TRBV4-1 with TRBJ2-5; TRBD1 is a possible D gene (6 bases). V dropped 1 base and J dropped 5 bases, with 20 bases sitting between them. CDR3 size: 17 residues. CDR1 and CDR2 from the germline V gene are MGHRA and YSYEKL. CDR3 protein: CASSQALQGEGQETQYF. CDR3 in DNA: TGCGCCAGCAGCCAAGCGTTACAGGGAGAGGGTCAGGAGACCCAGTACTTC.